This entry features one T cell receptor (beta chain) sequence. Germline CDR1 LNHDA, CDR2 SQIVND (reference sequence). This CDR3 spans 13 amino acids. Trimming pared 7 bases from V and 2 bases from J, leaving 11 bases between. The TCR beta CDR3 regions underwent amplification using RNA transcripts as the source. A set of HTBI primers served as the primers for a first-round RT-PCR of the TCR CDR3. TCRdb reprocessed the multiplex PCR reads via MiXCR and lists one record per CDR3 protein. The sample consists of about 520,000 distinct CDR3 sequences, around a quarter of them appearing once. This entry is derived from a study of T cells in Graves' hyperthyroidism and ophthalmopathy.

The chain combines TRBV19 with TRBJ2-5; D tentatively fits TRBD1 or TRBD2 (5 bases each). The TCR sequence derives from a woman aged 25 to 39 with Graves' ophthalmopathy. Sequencing was performed on blood. This CDR3 reads CASTGTAQETQYF. For the CDR3, the DNA is TGTGCCAGTACCGGGACGGCACAAGAGACCCAGTACTTC. Looking up the rest from reference TRBV19 and TRBJ2-5 gives the full variable domain: DGGITQSPKYLFRKEGQNVTLSCEQNLNHDAMYWYRQDPGQGLRLIYYSQIVNDFQKGDIAEGYSVSREKKESFPLTVTSAQKNPTAFYLCASTGTAQETQYFGPGTRLLVL.